Listed here are 15 T cell receptor beta chains from one sample, sequenced in a study of T cells in localized non-small cell lung cancer. Profiled with immunoSEQ multiplex PCR; TCRdb holds only in-frame clones, not every one. The sample carries 38,000 or so clones, about nine tenths recorded once. Sequences were derived from peripheral blood mononuclear cells, sampled before any cancer treatment. The receptors come from a male donor older than 55 with stage II lung adenocarcinoma.

The genes are TRBV4-2 and TRBJ1-2; 9 bases agree with TRBD1. Germline V gene data show CDR1 as LGHNA and CDR2 as YNFKEQ. The CDR3 spans 14 residues. V was pared by 0 bases and J by 7 bases, with 3 bases of the junction left unmatched. CDR3 sequence (DNA): TGTGCCAGCAGCCAAGAACACAGGGGGCTTGGCTACACCTTC. It specifies CASSQEHRGLGYTF.

This clone was seen more than once but under ten times. The CDR3 DNA sequence: TGTGCCAGCAGCCAACGCACAGGGTGGAACACTGAAGCTTTCTTT. Its translation: CASSQRTGWNTEAFF. The chain is built from TRBV14 and TRBJ1-1; D may be TRBD1 (6 bases). CDR3 length: 15 residues. Trimming removed 2 bases at V and 1 base at J, with 11 bases between. The germline V gene has CDR1 SGHDN and CDR2 FVKESK. The full variable domain, its missing parts supplied by reference TRBV14 and TRBJ1-1, is EAGVTQFPSHSVIEKGQTVTLRCDPISGHDNLYWYRRVMGKEIKFLLHFVKESKQDESGMPNNRFLAERTGGTYSTLKVQPAELEDSGVYFCASSQRTGWNTEAFFGQGTRLTVV.

The J gene is TRBJ2-7, the V gene TRBV7-2; 10 nucleotides line up with TRBD2. CDR3 size: 15 residues. Looked up from germline, CDR1 is SGHTA and CDR2 is FQGNSA. Trimming cost V 3 bases and J 7 bases; bases outside gene matches: 9. This CDR3 is CASSLNAAGGGEQYF. In DNA, the CDR3 is TGTGCCAGCAGCTTGAACGCAGCGGGAGGGGGAGAGCAGTACTTC.

The genes are TRBV5-1 and TRBJ2-1; D is ambiguous. Trimming took off 0 bases at V and 3 bases at J, with 4 bases between the two ends. In germline, CDR1 is SGHRS, CDR2 YFSETQ. There are 13 residues in the CDR3. The CDR3: CASSLGDYNEQFF. CDR3 in DNA: TGCGCCAGCAGCTTGGGAGACTACAATGAGCAGTTCTTC.

This clone was seen only a few times. The rearrangement joins TRBV6-1 to TRBJ1-5; D ambiguous. Trimming removed 7 bases from V and 2 bases from J, with 12 bases in between. The length of the CDR3 is 14 residues. Germline values: CDR1 MNHNS, CDR2 SASEGT. CDR3 nucleotide sequence: TGTGCCAGCACCGGGTACGTCCGCAATCAGCCCCAGCATTTT. Amino acids: CASTGYVRNQPQHF.

This chain connects TRBV7-2 to TRBJ2-1; 14 bases are shared with TRBD2. Germline V gives CDR1 SGHTA, CDR2 FQGNSA. V shed 5 bases, J shed 10 bases, and the junction held 7 bases outside the gene matches. The length of the CDR3 is 15 residues. Here the CDR3 reads CASSTGTSGRGEQFF. The CDR3, as DNA: TGTGCCAGCAGCACCGGGACTAGCGGGAGAGGGGAGCAGTTCTTC.

The rearrangement links TRBV7-2 to TRBJ1-1; D unclear. The V end was cut by 3 bases, the J end by 6 bases, with 11 bases between. Per germline, CDR1 SGHTA and CDR2 FQGNSA. CDR3 size: 13 residues. The CDR3, as DNA: TGTGCCAGCAGCTTTGTGGGGAGGGCTGAAGCTTTCTTT. This encodes CASSFVGRAEAFF. The whole variable domain, remainder taken from reference TRBV7-2 and TRBJ1-1, is GAGVSQSPSNKVTEKGKDVELRCDPISGHTALYWYRQSLGQGLEFLIYFQGNSAPDKSGLPSDRFSAERTGGSVSTLTIQRTQQEDSAVYLCASSFVGRAEAFFGQGTRLTVV.

The chain carries TRBV28 and TRBJ2-7; no reliable D call. V gave up 7 bases and J gave up 5 bases, with 9 bases separating them. The germline gives CDR1 MDHEN, CDR2 SYDVKM. CDR3 length equals 11 residues. CDR3 sequence (DNA): TGTGCCAGCACCCGGTCCCACGAGCAGTACTTC. Its protein is CASTRSHEQYF.

The V gene is TRBV29-1, the J gene TRBJ2-3, with 10 nucleotides matching TRBD1. With V trimmed by 6 bases and J by 3 bases, 6 bases remained unmatched. This CDR3 is built from 14 residues. Per germline, CDR1 SQVTM and CDR2 ANQGSEA. The CDR3 sequence: CSVAGQGRTDTQYF. DNA of the CDR3: TGCAGCGTCGCGGGACAGGGGCGAACAGATACGCAGTATTTT.

This clone was seen a single time. The rearrangement links TRBV7-9 to TRBJ2-1, with D maybe TRBD1 (6 bases). The CDR3 spans 16 residues. Germline CDR1 reads SEHNR; CDR2 reads FQNEAQ (reference sequence). V was clipped by 1 base and J by 6 bases, with 16 bases between them. In DNA, the CDR3 is TGTGCCAGCAGCTTAGAGACGCCAGGGGTTGGCAATGAGCAGTTCTTC. The encoded protein is CASSLETPGVGNEQFF.

The chain uses TRBV15 and TRBJ2-7; 11 nucleotides align to TRBD2. The length of the CDR3 is 17 residues. The germline CDR1 and CDR2 sequences are LNHNV and YYDKDF (reference sequence). The V segment lost 0 bases and the J segment 7 bases; nucleotides outside the gene matches: 11. The CDR3 DNA sequence: TGTGCCACCAGCAGAGATCCGGGTCTAGCGGGAGGTGGGGAGCAGTACTTC. Its protein is CATSRDPGLAGGGEQYF.

This clone is a singleton in its sample. The DNA for the CDR3 is TGTGCCAGCGTCGCATCACGGGGGGGAAAAGAAAAACTGTTTTTT. As protein: CASVASRGGKEKLFF. The chain links TRBV2 to TRBJ1-4; TRBD1 is a possible D gene (5 bases). Germline CDR1 is SNHLY and CDR2 is FYNNEI. Between the trimmed V and J ends, which lost 8 bases and 8 bases, there was a span of 21 bases. The CDR3 runs to 15 residues.

The V and J genes are TRBV5-1 and TRBJ2-5; D possibly corresponds to TRBD2 (6 bases). The CDR3 has 15 amino acids. Germline CDR1 reads SGHRS; CDR2 reads YFSETQ. V was clipped by 2 bases and J by 3 bases, with 14 bases between them. CDR3 protein: CASSFKSASEETQYF. CDR3 nucleotide sequence: TGCGCCAGCAGCTTCAAATCGGCTAGCGAAGAGACCCAGTACTTC.

The V gene is TRBV15, the J gene TRBJ2-1; 8 bases map to TRBD2. Germline-derived CDR1 and CDR2 are LNHNV and YYDKDF (reference sequence). V dropped 2 bases and J dropped 8; count of bases not matched to a gene: 5. The CDR3 covers 14 residues. CDR3 sequence reads: CATSRRGLGDEQFF. CDR3 coding DNA: TGTGCCACCAGCAGACGGGGACTAGGGGATGAGCAGTTCTTC.

This chain links TRBV20-1 with TRBJ2-1; D ambiguous. V lost 3 bases, J lost 12 bases, and 9 bases lay in between. The CDR3 extends over 10 amino acids. Germline V gene data show CDR1 as DFQATT and CDR2 as SNEGSKA (reference sequence). The CDR3 DNA reads TGCAGTGCTAGCGGCTGGGCGCAGTTCTTC. Its protein product is CSASGWAQFF.